This T cell receptor beta chain was captured in a study of blood T cell repertoires in COVID-19. Overall study: Samples taken during acute and convalescent COVID-19 were collected in the United States, Italy and Spain. PBMCs, B-cell-depleted T cells, or T cells provided the cDNA or gDNA that made up the material.

Original processing methods: It was from reference gene primer amplification that nucleated cell counts were estimated. The repertoire was sequenced with immunoSEQ multiplex PCR; TCRdb's copy has only in-frame clones and lacks some. That table gives V, J and clone size, and the DNA gave D and trimming. In the table there are about 400,000 clones, roughly 86% of which are singletons. The CDR3 is 14 amino acids. J lost 4 bases, V lost 4 bases, and 6 bases had no gene match. Germline CDR1 reads SGDLS; CDR2 reads YYNGEE. Each participant's cohort was designated according to participant-reported clinical history.

The TCR was taken from a woman aged 40 to 50 with acute COVID-19. The sample comprised PBMCs or T cells enriched from blood (not recorded which). This chain links TRBV9 with TRBJ1-1; 8 positions agree with TRBD1. In nucleotides, the CDR3 is TGTGCCAGCAGCACGACAGGGGCGGGCACTGAAGCTTTCTTT. It is translated as CASSTTGAGTEAFF.